This TCR beta chain derives from a study of blood T cells in healthy people across ages. Only a few counts were recorded for this clonotype. CDR3 length: 16 amino acids. V lost 0 bases to trimming and J lost 0 bases; unmatched junction nucleotides: 5. Germline CDR1 and CDR2: DFQATT and SNEGSKA (reference sequence). PCR was performed a second time for about 7 to 11 cycles using a sample-barcoded 5' primer and a J-beta primer mix. TCRdb independently ran MiXCR on the 5' RACE reads; one entry per CDR3 protein. Among about 1.8 million distinct CDR3 sequences, approximately 50% were seen once, and the ten largest hold 2% to 2.5%.

The rearrangement links TRBV20-1 to TRBJ2-3, with 8 bases that match TRBD2. Sequenced sample: blood. This TCR derives from a woman aged 40 to 55 in good health. CDR3 region: CSARDPGGSSTDTQYF. The CDR3 DNA is TGCAGTGCTAGAGATCCGGGGGGGTCTAGCACAGATACGCAGTATTTT.